This TCR beta chain emerged from a study of CD8 T cells in ankylosing spondylitis. This clonotype was observed a few times. Its antigen remains unidentified. General study findings and limits: Ankylosing spondylitis blood seemed to carry a telltale TCR beta motif made of under ten highly homologous variants. The clones that were linked to disease were reported to be significantly enriched in matched synovial fluid samples from ankylosing spondylitis patients. Relatively rare in peripheral blood, disease-linked clones were also CD8+.

V lost 1 base and J 2 bases, leaving 9 bases between the germline ends. The CDR3 has 15 residues. Germline lookup yields CDR1 SGHVS and CDR2 FQNEAQ. The TCR beta libraries were generated through quantitative 5'-RACE incorporating molecular barcodes. TCRdb re-derived calls from the 5' RACE reads in MiXCR, one entry per CDR3 protein. The table has 250,000 to 400,000 distinct CDR3 sequences, approximately 10% seen once. The chain couples TRBV7-8 to TRBJ2-1, with D possibly matching TRBD1 (5 bases). The receptor's source is a female donor with ankylosing spondylitis or in good health (not recorded which). Sequenced: blood, either unsorted or a sorted T cell fraction (not recorded which). The CDR3 nucleotides read TGTGCCAGCAGCTTAGTGGGGCTAACCTACAATGAGCAGTTCTTC. This encodes CASSLVGLTYNEQFF.